This T cell receptor beta chain originates from a study of blood T cell repertoires in COVID-19. At the level of the study: Samples of COVID-19 (acute and convalescent) were obtained from the United States, Italy and Spain. PBMCs, B-cell-depleted T cells, or T cells provided the cDNA or gDNA that made up the material.

The trim removed 4 bases at V and 2 bases at J, leaving 11 bases unmatched. CDR3 size: 18 residues. Germline CDR1 SGHRS, CDR2 YFSETQ. Profiled with immunoSEQ multiplex PCR; TCRdb holds only in-frame clones, not every one. This repertoire shows about 140,000 clones, 85% to 90% found once; its top ten account for approximately 2.8%. The rearrangement uses TRBV5-1 and TRBJ1-3; 11 bases match TRBD1. The sample comprised peripheral blood. The source is a woman aged 60-75 years with active COVID-19. CDR3 loop: CASSQYWTGGVPGNTIYF. CDR3 in DNA: TGCGCCAGCAGCCAATATTGGACAGGGGGCGTCCCTGGAAACACCATATATTTT.